This entry lists 28 T cell receptor beta chains sequenced from one sample in a study of cytomegalovirus exposure and HLA in healthy donors. It was with 60 Vbeta and 13 Jbeta primers that the PCR ran. The method was immunoSEQ multiplex PCR; TCRdb's version includes in-frame clones alone and lacks a portion of them. The data hold about 190,000 clones, with roughly 80% observed a single time. The sequenced sample was PBMCs. These receptors all stem from a woman younger than 45 in good health and CMV-seropositive.

On this clone itself: A junction boundary mismatches the germline segment, possibly from a read error. The V and J genes are TRBV7-7 and TRBJ2-5; tentatively, D is TRBD1 or TRBD2 (8 bases each). The CDR3 loop spans 16 amino acids. CDR1 is SSHAT, CDR2 FNYEAQ, per germline (reference sequence). CDR3 sequence: CASSLAGQVPQETQYF. In DNA form, the CDR3 reads TGTGCTAGCAGCTTAGCGGGACAGGTCCCGCAAGAGACCCAGTACTTC.

The chain uses TRBV25-1 and TRBJ2-1; 9 bases match TRBD2. V lost 2 bases to trimming and J lost 7 bases; unmatched junction nucleotides: 15. Germline values: CDR1 MGHDK, CDR2 SYGVNS. The CDR3 is made up of 18 amino acids. CDR3 bases: TGTGCCAGCAGTGAACCCACCGCCAATAGCGGGAGAATGAATGAGCAGTTCTTC. Translation gives CASSEPTANSGRMNEQFF.

The CDR3 is CATSGGRPYEQYF. The CDR3 DNA follows: TGTGCCACCTCCGGGGGGCGCCCCTACGAGCAGTACTTC. This chain connects TRBV28 to TRBJ2-7; a weak D match, TRBD2 (7 bases). The CDR3 length is 13 residues. V lost 10 bases and J lost 2, with 15 bases in between. In germline, CDR1 is MDHEN, CDR2 SYDVKM.

V and J are TRBV19 and TRBJ1-1; unclear D gene. The V end was cut by 1 base, the J end by 7 bases, with 10 bases between. This CDR3 region has 13 residues. In germline, CDR1 is LNHDA, CDR2 SQIVND (reference sequence). The CDR3 region has the DNA TGTGCCAGTAGTATAGGTGCCGGCGGTGAAGCTTTCTTT. This gives the protein CASSIGAGGEAFF. The full variable domain, rest sourced from reference TRBV19 and TRBJ1-1, is DGGITQSPKYLFRKEGQNVTLSCEQNLNHDAMYWYRQDPGQGLRLIYYSQIVNDFQKGDIAEGYSVSREKKESFPLTVTSAQKNPTAFYLCASSIGAGGEAFFGQGTRLTVV.

The rearrangement uses TRBV7-9 and TRBJ1-2; 8 bases are a match to TRBD1. The CDR3 is made up of 15 amino acids. Germline V lookup: CDR1 SEHNR, CDR2 FQNEAQ (reference sequence). Losses at the gene ends were 1 base for V and 2 bases for J; bases not matched to a gene: 3. The CDR3 nucleotides are TGTGCCAGCAGCTTAGGAGCAGGGGGCAACTATGGCTACACCTTC. It is translated as CASSLGAGGNYGYTF.

This clone has only one observation. The chain employs TRBV19 and TRBJ2-7; D is unclear. V lost 4 bases to trimming and J lost 3 bases, with 10 bases between them. The germline CDR1 and CDR2 sequences are LNHDA and SQIVND (reference sequence). This CDR3 contains 13 residues. The DNA for the CDR3 is TGTGCCAGTAGTAGCGGAGTTGACTACGAGCAGTACTTC. It yields the protein CASSSGVDYEQYF.

V gene TRBV7-2 combines with J gene TRBJ2-3; 7 bases agree with TRBD2. Germline CDR1 reads SGHTA; CDR2 reads FQGNSA. J gave up 1 base and V 1 base, and 5 bases lay outside the gene matches. The CDR3 has 16 residues. The CDR3 loop is CASSLGGGRGTDTQYF. CDR3 coding DNA: TGTGCCAGCAGCTTAGGGGGCGGGAGAGGCACAGATACGCAGTATTTT.

The chain recombines TRBV25-1 with TRBJ2-7, with 7 positions matching TRBD1. V trimming: 1 base; J trimming: 2 bases; junction bases outside the gene matches: 8. Germline assignment: CDR1 MGHDK and CDR2 SYGVNS. CDR3 length equals 16 residues. CDR3 sequence reads: CASSESQDRYAYEQYF. The CDR3 DNA is TGTGCCAGCAGTGAATCCCAGGACAGGTATGCCTACGAGCAGTACTTC.

V gene TRBV7-9 combines with J gene TRBJ2-3; 7 bases agree with TRBD1. CDR1 SEHNR and CDR2 FQNEAQ come from the germline V gene (reference sequence). V lost 6 bases to trimming and J lost 4 bases; unmatched junction nucleotides: 10. There are 15 residues in the CDR3. CDR3 nucleotide sequence: TGTGCCAGCAGTCCCCGCCGCCAGGGGGCAGATACGCAGTATTTT. Translating gives CASSPRRQGADTQYF.

The CDR3 region has the DNA TGCGCCAGCAGTGACCGAAGCCAGACTAGCGGGAGGTTTGCAGATACGCAGTATTTT. Protein sequence: CASSDRSQTSGRFADTQYF. The chain links TRBV10-1 to TRBJ2-3, with 13 nucleotides matching TRBD2. After removal of 3 bases from V and 4 bases from J, the junction contained 13 bases not matched to a gene. Germline loops: CDR1 WNHNN, CDR2 SYGVQD (reference sequence). The CDR3 loop spans 19 amino acids.

This sequence joins TRBV2 and TRBJ2-2; 7 nucleotides agree with TRBD1. V lost 5 bases, J lost 5 bases, and 8 bases stayed unmatched. Germline V gene data show CDR1 as SNHLY and CDR2 as FYNNEI. This CDR3 spans 15 amino acids. The CDR3 here is CASSYRQGRTGELFF. The CDR3 DNA reads TGTGCCAGCAGTTACCGACAGGGTAGGACCGGGGAGCTGTTTTTT.

This chain links TRBV15 with TRBJ1-3, with TRBD1 identical over 7 bases. The CDR3 has 13 residues. V was clipped by 8 bases and J by 4 bases; unmatched bases: 5. In germline, CDR1 is LNHNV, CDR2 YYDKDF (reference sequence). The chain's CDR3 is CATSTGEGNTIYF. Here the CDR3 DNA reads TGTGCCACCTCAACAGGGGAAGGAAACACCATATATTTT.

Details on this clone: Its ends do not fully match the called genes, so a read error is possible. V usage is TRBV7-9 and J usage is TRBJ2-7; possibly TRBD1 for D (6 bases). From germline, CDR1 is SEHNR and CDR2 FQNEAQ (reference sequence). The CDR3 consists of 13 residues. CDR3 amino acids: CSSRSWTEGEQYF. CDR3 nucleotide sequence: TGTTCCAGCAGATCTTGGACAGAAGGAGAGCAGTACTTC. The full variable domain, its missing parts supplied by reference TRBV7-9 and TRBJ2-7, is DTGVSQNPRHKITKRGQNVTFRCDPISEHNRLYWYRQTLGQGPEFLTYFQNEAQLEKSRLLSDRFSAERPKGSFSTLEIQRTEQGDSAMYLCSSRSWTEGEQYFGPGTRLTVT.

The DNA of the CDR3 is TGTGCCAGCAGAACCGGGACAGTCTCCTACGAGCAGTACTTC. This codes for CASRTGTVSYEQYF. The V call is TRBV27, the J call TRBJ2-7; 7 bases are a match to TRBD1. This CDR3 has 14 residues. Germline loops: CDR1 MNHEY, CDR2 SMNVEV (reference sequence). With V trimmed by 6 bases and J by 0 bases, 5 bases remained unmatched.

This clone was detected a few times. The chain links TRBV5-4 to TRBJ2-7; TRBD2 aligns across 11 bases. Germline assignment: CDR1 SGHNT and CDR2 YYREEE (reference sequence). V lost 4 bases, J lost 2 bases, and 11 bases stayed unmatched. The CDR3 runs to 17 residues. CDR3 sequence (DNA): TGTGCCAGCAGCAAACAAACCGGGACTAGCGGTACCTACGAGCAGTACTTC. The encoded protein is CASSKQTGTSGTYEQYF.

This clone has only one observation. V usage is TRBV19 and J usage is TRBJ1-5, with D perhaps matching TRBD1 (6 bases). Trimming removed 7 bases at V and 9 bases at J, with 10 bases between. Germline CDR1 and CDR2: LNHDA and SQIVND (reference sequence). The CDR3 is 11 amino acids. CDR3 sequence (DNA): TGTGCCAGTAATCGAGGGGGGCCCCAGCATTTT. It is translated as CASNRGGPQHF.

The rearrangement links TRBV6-4 to TRBJ2-2; 11 bases agree with TRBD2. CDR1 and CDR2 from the germline V gene are MRHNA and SNTAGT. CDR3 size: 16 residues. With 6 bases clipped from V and 3 bases from J, the junction kept 6 bases outside the gene matches. The DNA for the CDR3 is TGTGCCAGCAGCTCACTAGCGGGAGACGACACCGGGGAGCTGTTTTTT. Translation gives CASSSLAGDDTGELFF.

This clone was seen a handful of times. The chain carries TRBV4-1 and TRBJ2-5; D might be TRBD1 (5 bases). The CDR3 is 15 residues long. V was cut by 0 bases and J by 2 bases, with 10 bases left in between. Germline CDR1 is MGHRA and CDR2 is YSYEKL. CDR3 bases: TGCGCCAGCAGCCAAGATATAGCAGGGCAAGAGACCCAGTACTTC. It encodes CASSQDIAGQETQYF.

This clone has only a few counts. The sample contains more than one DNA sequence encoding this CDR3. This chain joins TRBV5-1 and TRBJ1-1; maybe TRBD1 (5 bases). CDR1 and CDR2 (germline): SGHRS, YFSETQ. Trimming cost V 4 bases and J 7 bases, with 11 bases left between them. The CDR3 sequence is 12 residues long. The CDR3 DNA follows: TGCGCCAGCAGCCCAGAAACAGGTGAAGCTTTCTTT. Protein sequence: CASSPETGEAFF.

This chain links TRBV7-9 with TRBJ2-7; D possibly corresponds to TRBD1 (5 bases). Trimming took 5 bases from V and 4 from J, leaving 9 bases between them. Germline V CDR1 and CDR2: SEHNR, FQNEAQ (reference sequence). The CDR3 is 12 residues long. The CDR3 nucleotides read TGTGCCAGCAGCCCGACAGCGTACGAGCAGTACTTC. This gives the protein CASSPTAYEQYF.

In regard to this clone: Mismatch with germline at one junction end may stem from a read error. The chain has TRBV7-9 and TRBJ2-7; D might be TRBD2 (5 bases). The CDR3 consists of 10 residues. Per germline, CDR1 SEHNR and CDR2 FQNEAQ (reference sequence). CDR3 amino acids: CASSLGGYPW. The CDR3 DNA sequence: TGTGCCAGCAGCTTGGGCGGGTACCCGTGG.

V is TRBV11-1 and J is TRBJ1-5; D may be TRBD1 (5 bases). The CDR3 runs 13 residues. Trimming left V 6 bases short and J 2 bases short, with 8 bases between. The germline V gene has CDR1 SGHAT and CDR2 FQDESV (reference sequence). CDR3 region: CASRRRGNQPQHF. The DNA for the CDR3 is TGTGCCAGCAGGCGCAGGGGCAATCAGCCCCAGCATTTT.

The chain links TRBV28 to TRBJ1-5; 7 nucleotides agree with TRBD1. The trim removed 10 bases at V and 3 bases at J, leaving 9 bases unmatched. Germline V gene data show CDR1 as MDHEN and CDR2 as SYDVKM. The CDR3 has 14 residues. CDR3 in amino acids: CATQEGAPNQPQHF. CDR3 nucleotides: TGTGCCACCCAGGAGGGGGCGCCCAATCAGCCCCAGCATTTT.

The chain joins TRBV19 to TRBJ2-6; no firm D call. V was pared by 10 bases and J by 0 bases, with 13 bases between. The CDR3 runs to 15 residues. Germline-derived CDR1 and CDR2 are LNHDA and SQIVND (reference sequence). CDR3 in amino acids: CATAQAISGANVLTF. Written as DNA, the CDR3 is TGTGCCACCGCCCAGGCGATCTCTGGGGCCAACGTCCTGACTTTC.

The chain has TRBV9 and TRBJ1-1; 8 nucleotides line up with TRBD1. The CDR3 is made up of 14 amino acids. Trimming removed 4 bases from V and 11 bases from J; junction bases left unmatched: 13. Germline CDR1 SGDLS, CDR2 YYNGEE. CDR3 region: CASSPPGGDTGAFF. The CDR3 nucleotides read TGTGCCAGCAGCCCCCCAGGGGGCGATACTGGCGCTTTCTTT. The variable domain in full, completed from reference TRBV9 and TRBJ1-1, reads DSGVTQTPKHLITATGQRVTLRCSPRSGDLSVYWYQQSLDQGLQFLIQYYNGEERAKGNILERFSAQQFPDLHSELNLSSLELGDSALYFCASSPPGGDTGAFFGQGTRLTVV.

The chain recombines TRBV6-1 with TRBJ2-7, with 9 bases aligning to TRBD2. After removal of 2 bases from V and 5 bases from J, the junction contained 4 bases not matched to a gene. Germline V gene data show CDR1 as MNHNS and CDR2 as SASEGT. The CDR3 length is 14 residues. This CDR3 reads CASSELVAGDEQYF. CDR3 nucleotides: TGTGCCAGCAGTGAATTAGTAGCGGGAGACGAGCAGTACTTC.

This clone has just one count. The DNA of the CDR3 is TGCAGCGTTGGGACGGGAAACTCCTACGAGCAGTACTTC. Translated, it gives CSVGTGNSYEQYF. V and J are TRBV29-1 and TRBJ2-7; a weak D match, TRBD2 (5 bases). The CDR3 runs to 13 residues. V was pared by 4 bases and J by 0 bases, with 10 bases between. Germline CDR1 SQVTM, CDR2 ANQGSEA.

The chain couples TRBV11-2 to TRBJ1-3; unclear D gene. Trimming stripped 5 bases from V and 8 bases from J, with 13 bases between. CDR1 is SGHAT and CDR2 is FQNNGV in the germline V gene. The CDR3 is made up of 13 amino acids. This chain's CDR3 is CASSPPARDTIYF. In DNA form, the CDR3 reads TGTGCCAGCAGCCCCCCCGCGAGAGACACCATATATTTT.